The next 14 T cell receptor beta chains were all read from a single sample in a study of T cells in tumors and immune-related adverse events (dated by TCRdb to about 2021). Receptors were amplified or captured by the immunoSEQ multiplex PCR assay. In TCRdb, the immuneACCESS table is reduced to in-frame sequences with V and J assigned. These tables do not hold every clone; where another copy was compared, an unresolved V gene accounts for under half, and the others remain unexplained. In all, the sample holds more than 20,000 clones, and just over 90% of those were seen once. Together, the top ten hold around 1.3% of the sample. What this sample's treatment or condition label stands for: nivolumab (PD-1 blockade) given before sampling. The starting material was lymph node tissue, obtained from a patient treated with anti-PD-1 therapy. Receptor source: a female donor with metastatic renal cell carcinoma.

V gene TRBV11-1 combines with J gene TRBJ2-7; D not resolved. V was clipped by 5 bases and J by 5 bases, with 16 bases between them. This CDR3 has 14 amino acids. Germline lookup yields CDR1 SGHAT and CDR2 FQDESV (reference sequence). CDR3 amino acids: CASSPEWWANEQYF. CDR3 nucleotide sequence: TGTGCCAGCAGCCCCGAGTGGTGGGCGAACGAGCAGTACTTC.

The V gene is TRBV19, the J gene TRBJ2-7; TRBD2 aligns across 11 bases. After removal of 3 bases from V and 4 bases from J, the junction contained 5 bases not matched to a gene. CDR1 LNHDA and CDR2 SQIVND come from the germline V gene (reference sequence). This CDR3 has 15 residues. CDR3 nucleotide sequence: TGTGCCAGTAGTATCGGGACTAGCGGTACGTACGAGCAGTACTTC. Its protein product is CASSIGTSGTYEQYF.

The CDR3 DNA follows: TGTGCCAGCAGTTCGACTCTTAGCTACGAGCAGTACTTC. It is translated as CASSSTLSYEQYF. This chain links TRBV27 with TRBJ2-7; D unclear. Trimming removed 4 bases from V and 3 bases from J, with 10 bases in between. The CDR3 runs 13 residues. The germline CDR1 and CDR2 sequences are MNHEY and SMNVEV (reference sequence).

Only a few counts were recorded for this clone. The gene calls are TRBV12-5 and TRBJ1-5; D is uncertain. Germline V gene sequence: CDR1 LGHNT, CDR2 FRNRAP. The V gene lost 1 base and the J gene lost 7 bases, with 5 bases spanning the gap. The CDR3 has 12 amino acids. The CDR3 nucleotides are TGTGCTAGTGGTTTGGAGGACCAGCCCCAGCATTTT. It encodes CASGLEDQPQHF.

The J gene is TRBJ1-1, the V gene TRBV29-1; D ambiguous. CDR3 size: 14 residues. V lost 6 bases, J lost 1 base, and 15 bases lay in between. CDR1 is SQVTM and CDR2 is ANQGSEA in the germline V gene. Written as DNA, the CDR3 is TGCAGCGTAGTTCCGGCGGTGAAGAACACTGAAGCTTTCTTT. Encoded protein: CSVVPAVKNTEAFF.

The DNA of the CDR3 is TGCGCCAGCAGCTTGGACATCCCCACAGATACGCAGTATTTT. This gives the protein CASSLDIPTDTQYF. V gene TRBV5-1 combines with J gene TRBJ2-3; the D is unclear. Trimming removed 0 bases from V and 2 bases from J, with 7 bases in between. Germline lookup yields CDR1 SGHRS and CDR2 YFSETQ. The CDR3 is 14 residues long.

The chain has TRBV6-6 and TRBJ2-7; no clear D. V lost 2 bases, J lost 1 base, and 12 bases lay in between. CDR3 size: 15 residues. Germline CDR1 MNHNY, CDR2 SVGAGI (reference sequence). The DNA for the CDR3 is TGTGCCAGCAGTTACGCGGCCCCGCCATCCTACGAGCAGTACTTC. Translated, it gives CASSYAAPPSYEQYF.

The chain uses TRBV13 and TRBJ2-5, with a possible D match to TRBD2 (6 bases). Trimming removed 5 bases at V and 4 bases at J, with 17 bases between. Germline V gene data show CDR1 as PRHDT and CDR2 as FYEKMQ (reference sequence). This CDR3 has 15 residues. CDR3 sequence reads: CASSPETRGRETQYF. DNA for the CDR3: TGTGCCAGCAGCCCAGAGACTAGAGGTCGAGAGACCCAGTACTTC.

This chain links TRBV2 with TRBJ2-1; no firm D call. Germline lookup yields CDR1 SNHLY and CDR2 FYNNEI. V lost 5 bases and J lost 0, with 11 bases in between. CDR3 length: 15 amino acids. The CDR3 DNA reads TGTGCCAGCAGTACGACGGCTAGCTCCTACAATGAGCAGTTCTTC. Translated: CASSTTASSYNEQFF.

The rearrangement uses TRBV10-3 and TRBJ1-2; weak D call: TRBD1 (6 bases). Germline CDR1 is ENHRY and CDR2 is SYGVKD. This CDR3 is 14 amino acids long. The V and J ends lost 6 bases and 0 bases respectively, with 11 bases between them. CDR3 in DNA: TGTGCCATCAGGCAGGACAGAACTAACTATGGCTACACCTTC. It is translated as CAIRQDRTNYGYTF.

The chain carries TRBV18 and TRBJ1-1, with 7 bases identical to TRBD1. CDR1 is KGHSH and CDR2 is LQKENI in the germline V gene. Unmatched junction bases numbered 16, after V lost 8 bases and J lost 1 base. The CDR3 runs 17 residues. The DNA of the CDR3 is TGTGCCAGCCCCCCGGTGCATAGGGGGCGGAGGAACACTGAAGCTTTCTTT. Translating gives CASPPVHRGRRNTEAFF.

V gene TRBV9 combines with J gene TRBJ2-5; weak D call: TRBD2 (5 bases). Trimming took off 4 bases at V and 5 bases at J, with 15 bases between the two ends. The germline CDR1 and CDR2 sequences are SGDLS and YYNGEE. There are 14 residues in the CDR3. CDR3 in amino acids: CASSLTGNKETQYF. CDR3 DNA: TGTGCCAGCAGCCTTACGGGGAATAAGGAGACCCAGTACTTC.

The V call is TRBV7-9, the J call TRBJ2-5; 8 bases agree with TRBD1. Germline V gene data show CDR1 as SEHNR and CDR2 as FQNEAQ (reference sequence). After removal of 2 bases from V and 5 bases from J, the junction contained 4 bases not matched to a gene. The CDR3 totals 14 residues. CDR3 sequence reads: CASSLRTGRETQYF. The CDR3, as DNA: TGTGCCAGCAGCTTAAGGACAGGGCGGGAGACCCAGTACTTC.

The chain has TRBV9 and TRBJ2-5, with 8 bases fitting TRBD2. The CDR3 is 14 residues long. With 4 bases clipped from V and 1 base from J, the junction kept 3 bases outside the gene matches. CDR1 is SGDLS, CDR2 YYNGEE, per germline. The CDR3 here is CASSYSGGQETQYF. CDR3 nucleotides: TGTGCCAGCAGCTACAGCGGGGGCCAAGAGACCCAGTACTTC. The whole variable domain, filled in from reference TRBV9 and TRBJ2-5, reads DSGVTQTPKHLITATGQRVTLRCSPRSGDLSVYWYQQSLDQGLQFLIQYYNGEERAKGNILERFSAQQFPDLHSELNLSSLELGDSALYFCASSYSGGQETQYFGPGTRLLVL.